This T cell receptor (beta chain) appears in the sequencing data of a study of cytomegalovirus exposure and HLA in healthy donors. Whole-study context: An early data release held about 85 million unique TCRs from HLA-typed donors.

Findings of the study overall: It is likely that the observed cluster of highly shared sequence variants was a sequencing artifact. An analysis was carried out later, and it reportedly showed fewer N-insertions in an Asian-associated ancestry cluster than the approximately 700-donor mean.

Researchers ran the PCR with 60 Vbeta and 13 Jbeta primers. Authors' data handling: Counted up in a later analysis, unique TCR beta chains came to about 83 million, with around 10 million shared. Libraries were prepared by immunoSEQ multiplex PCR; TCRdb keeps only in-frame clonotypes and omits some of them. V, J and clone size reflect that table, while D and trimming were determined from the DNA. The profile shows about 110,000 clones, under 80% of them singletons. J gave up 6 bases and V 2 bases, and 0 bases lay outside the gene matches. The CDR3 covers 14 residues. Per germline, CDR1 SEHNR and CDR2 FQNEAQ (reference sequence). Comment on this clone: Its antigen is not known. This sample includes further DNA sequences coding for the same CDR3.

Sequenced material: PBMCs. The TCR sequence derives from a woman aged 45-65 years in good health and CMV-seropositive. The V gene is TRBV7-9, the J gene TRBJ2-3, with 12 bases fitting TRBD2. CDR3 DNA sequence: TGTGCCAGCAGCTTAACTAGCGGGGGGGATACGCAGTATTTT. It specifies CASSLTSGGDTQYF.